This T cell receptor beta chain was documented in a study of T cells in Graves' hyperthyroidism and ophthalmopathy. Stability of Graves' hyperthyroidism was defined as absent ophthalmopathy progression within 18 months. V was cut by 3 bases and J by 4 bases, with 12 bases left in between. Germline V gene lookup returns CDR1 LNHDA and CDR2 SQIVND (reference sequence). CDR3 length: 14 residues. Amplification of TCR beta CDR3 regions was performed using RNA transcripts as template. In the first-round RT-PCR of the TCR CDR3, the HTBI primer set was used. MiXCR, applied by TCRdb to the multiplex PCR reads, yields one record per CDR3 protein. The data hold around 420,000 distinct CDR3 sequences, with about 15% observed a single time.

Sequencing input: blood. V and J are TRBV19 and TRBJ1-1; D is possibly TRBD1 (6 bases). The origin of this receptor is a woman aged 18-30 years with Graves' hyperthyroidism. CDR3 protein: CASSIRGDGTEAFF. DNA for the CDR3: TGTGCCAGTAGTATCAGGGGAGATGGCACTGAAGCTTTCTTT.